These 5 T cell receptor beta chains originate from one sample sequenced in a study of T cell repertoires in cytomegalovirus infection. These receptors have no identified antigens. TCRdb processed the reads anew with MiXCR; each CDR3 protein has one entry. The data hold a few hundred thousand distinct CDR3 sequences, with just under 40% observed a single time. The sample consisted of cultured PBMCs, taken from culture after CMV antigen stimulation. These receptors originate from a human donor in good health (CMV status not recorded). Some clones in this sample may be carry-over from other donors' samples.

This clonotype was seen more than once but under ten times. The chain combines TRBV7-7 with TRBJ2-1; D is uncertain. CDR1 is SSHAT and CDR2 is FNYEAQ in the germline V gene (reference sequence). Trimming took 1 base from V and 0 from J, leaving 10 bases between them. CDR3 size: 16 residues. The CDR3 region has the DNA TGTGCCAGCAGCTTAGGTCACGGAACCTCCTACAATGAGCAGTTCTTC. This translates into CASSLGHGTSYNEQFF.

This clonotype has ten or more counts. The chain joins TRBV7-2 to TRBJ2-7; the D is unclear. The V and J ends lost 2 bases and 3 bases respectively, with 11 bases between them. This CDR3 comprises 14 residues. CDR1 and CDR2 (germline): SGHTA, FQGNSA. The CDR3 DNA sequence: TGTGCCAGCAGCTTATCGGCAGTCAACTACGAGCAGTACTTC. Translated, it gives CASSLSAVNYEQYF.

This clonotype was detected only a few times. The rearrangement uses TRBV12-5 and TRBJ1-5; the D gene is possibly TRBD1 (5 bases). The germline V gene has CDR1 LGHNT and CDR2 FRNRAP. Trimming shortened V by 0 bases and J by 7 bases, and 7 bases separated the two germline ends. The CDR3 sequence is 13 residues long. CDR3 bases: TGTGCTAGTGGTTTGGTCCAGGGACAGCCCCAGCATTTT. Its protein is CASGLVQGQPQHF. The full variable domain, with the rest looked up from reference TRBV12-5 and TRBJ1-5, is DARVTQTPRHKVTEMGQEVTMRCQPILGHNTVFWYRQTMMQGLELLAYFRNRAPLDDSGMPKDRFSAEMPDATLATLKIQPSEPRDSAVYFCASGLVQGQPQHFGDGTRLSIL.

This clonotype was observed a few times. V gene TRBV6-1 combines with J gene TRBJ1-2, with no clear D. The CDR3 extends over 13 amino acids. The germline V gene has CDR1 MNHNS and CDR2 SASEGT. V lost 10 bases and J lost 8, with 20 bases in between. CDR3 DNA sequence: TGTGCCACCCTCCAAAAATCGGAGAGAGGCTACACCTTC. Translated: CATLQKSERGYTF.

The rearrangement joins TRBV6-7 to TRBJ1-5; weak D call: TRBD1 (5 bases). TRBV6-7 is an open reading frame whose function is uncertain. V lost 4 bases, J lost 5 bases, and 9 bases lay in between. This CDR3 region has 13 residues. CDR3 DNA sequence: TGTGCCAGCAGTTTTCGGGGCTATCAGCCCCAGCATTTT. This translates into CASSFRGYQPQHF.